This T cell receptor (beta chain) was captured by sequencing in a study of cytomegalovirus exposure and HLA in healthy donors. Use of 60 Vbeta and 13 Jbeta primers characterized the PCR. Per the original methods: In a later analysis, some 10 million of approximately 81 million unique beta chains occurred in at least two donors. The assay was immunoSEQ multiplex PCR, and TCRdb's table has in-frame clones only and misses some. The DNA gave D and trimming, while V, J and clone size come from that table. The table has about 130,000 clones, around 75% seen once. Study findings and constraints: HLA alleles showed associations with about 17,000 TCR beta sequences in a later analysis, at a 0.05 false discovery rate. Analyzed later, association rates of TCRs varied across HLA loci, with DRB1 most and HLA-C fewest.

With regard to this clone: Antigen: not known.

The sequenced sample was PBMCs. This clonotype was sampled from a man in his fifties or sixties in good health and CMV-seropositive.

The CDR3 DNA sequence: TGTGCCAGCACGCAGGGAGGGCGAACTGAAGCTTTCTTT. Residues: CASTQGGRTEAFF. The chain couples TRBV7-9 to TRBJ1-1, with D perhaps TRBD1 (5 bases). This CDR3 contains 13 residues. V was clipped by 7 bases and J by 5 bases, with 14 bases between them. Germline lookup yields CDR1 SEHNR and CDR2 FQNEAQ (reference sequence).